These 13 T cell receptor beta chains originate from one sample sequenced in a study of T-cell reconstitution after alpha-beta-depleted transplantation in children. Unique molecular identifiers were used to barcode this TCRbeta library. MiXCR, applied by TCRdb to the PCR reads, yields one record per CDR3 protein. The sample carries 200,000 to 250,000 distinct CDR3 sequences, approximately 11% recorded once. Material: PBMCs, obtained before TCRalphabeta/CD19-depleted stem cell transplant. These receptors all stem from a child less than two years old with acute myeloid leukemia, due to receive a stem cell transplant.

Many counts were recorded for this clonotype. J is TRBJ2-2 and V is TRBV5-6, with 8 bases fitting TRBD1. This CDR3 region has 20 residues. Trimming cost V 1 base and J 3 bases; bases outside gene matches: 17. Looked up from germline, CDR1 is SGHDT and CDR2 is YYEEEE. This chain's CDR3 is CASSLSTGATILRDTGELFF. For the CDR3, the DNA is TGTGCCAGCAGCTTGTCGACAGGGGCTACCATTCTCCGGGACACCGGGGAGCTGTTTTTT. The full variable domain, its missing parts supplied by reference TRBV5-6 and TRBJ2-2, is DAGVTQSPTHLIKTRGQQVTLRCSPKSGHDTVSWYQQALGQGPQFIFQYYEEEERQRGNFPDRFSGHQFPNYSSELNVNALLLGDSALYLCASSLSTGATILRDTGELFFGEGSRLTVL.

The sample holds many counts of this clonotype. This chain links TRBV18 with TRBJ2-7; 9 bases fit TRBD2. Germline trimming cut 1 base from V and 2 bases from J; bases unmatched to any gene: 3. CDR3 length equals 15 residues. Germline assignment: CDR1 KGHSH and CDR2 LQKENI. The DNA of the CDR3 is TGTGCCAGCTCACCACTAGCGGGAGACCCCTACGAGCAGTACTTC. As protein: CASSPLAGDPYEQYF.

The chain uses TRBV7-3 and TRBJ2-3; 7 positions agree with TRBD2. Germline CDR1 reads SGHTA; CDR2 reads FQGTGA. Trimming took 3 bases from V and 2 from J; bases not matched to a gene: 2. The CDR3 runs 14 residues. The CDR3 coding sequence is TGTGCCAGCAGCTTTGGGGGGGTCACAGATACGCAGTATTTT. Translating gives CASSFGGVTDTQYF.

This clonotype occurred many times. The genes are TRBV28 and TRBJ1-5; 8 bases align to TRBD1. Germline V lookup: CDR1 MDHEN, CDR2 SYDVKM. Trimming cost V 3 bases and J 6 bases; bases outside gene matches: 4. CDR3 length: 14 amino acids. The CDR3 is CASSFQGAGQPQHF. CDR3 DNA: TGTGCCAGCAGTTTCCAGGGGGCAGGTCAGCCCCAGCATTTT.

In this sample, this clonotype turned up many times. The V gene is TRBV14, the J gene TRBJ2-5; no clear D. The germline V gene has CDR1 SGHDN and CDR2 FVKESK. The CDR3 has 14 amino acids. V shed 0 bases and J shed 0 bases, with 5 bases lying between them. CDR3 nucleotide sequence: TGTGCCAGCAGCCAAGATATGAACCAAGAGACCCAGTACTTC. This translates into CASSQDMNQETQYF.

At least ten counts were recorded for this clonotype. The chain uses TRBV5-1 and TRBJ1-5, with D possibly matching TRBD1 (5 bases). The germline CDR1 and CDR2 sequences are SGHRS and YFSETQ. The CDR3 has 14 amino acids. V gave up 4 bases and J gave up 2 bases, with 10 bases separating them. CDR3 loop: CASSAQGGNQPQHF. For the CDR3, the DNA is TGCGCCAGCAGCGCCCAGGGTGGCAATCAGCCCCAGCATTTT. The full variable domain, its missing parts supplied by reference TRBV5-1 and TRBJ1-5, is KAGVTQTPRYLIKTRGQQVTLSCSPISGHRSVSWYQQTPGQGLQFLFEYFSETQRNKGNFPGRFSGRQFSNSRSEMNVSTLELGDSALYLCASSAQGGNQPQHFGDGTRLSIL.

This clonotype was picked up many times. The V call is TRBV27, the J call TRBJ2-7; 7 bases agree with TRBD1. The CDR3 is 13 residues long. J lost 3 bases, V lost 6 bases, and 5 bases had no gene match. Germline V gene sequence: CDR1 MNHEY, CDR2 SMNVEV (reference sequence). CDR3 DNA: TGTGCCAGCAGACAGGACAGGAACTACGAGCAGTACTTC. The encoded protein is CASRQDRNYEQYF.

This clonotype was found many times. CDR3 region: CASSLSLSYNEQFF. For the CDR3, the DNA is TGCGCCAGCAGCTTGAGTCTCTCCTACAATGAGCAGTTCTTC. This rearrangement joins TRBV5-1 to TRBJ2-1, with D hard to call. This CDR3 has 14 residues. The V and J ends lost 1 base and 0 bases respectively, with 5 bases between them. The germline V gene has CDR1 SGHRS and CDR2 YFSETQ.

This clonotype was seen at least ten times. The V and J genes are TRBV19 and TRBJ2-7; TRBD1 might be the D (5 bases). V dropped 9 bases and J dropped 1 base, with 13 bases sitting between them. Germline values: CDR1 LNHDA, CDR2 SQIVND (reference sequence). CDR3 length: 13 residues. CDR3 loop: CARVYRQSYEQYF. The CDR3 DNA reads as TGTGCCAGGGTTTACCGACAGTCCTACGAGCAGTACTTC.

The table lists this clonotype with many counts. The chain has TRBV5-6 and TRBJ2-5; D unclear. This CDR3 region has 13 residues. In germline, CDR1 is SGHDT, CDR2 YYEEEE. Between the trimmed V and J ends, which lost 4 bases and 5 bases, there was a span of 12 bases. CDR3 sequence (DNA): TGTGCCAGCAGCCCCCTAGGGCGGGAGACCCAGTACTTC. It specifies CASSPLGRETQYF.

This clonotype was found many times. The V and J genes are TRBV20-1 and TRBJ2-7, with D unresolved. The V and J ends lost 4 bases and 0 bases respectively, with 16 bases between them. Per germline, CDR1 DFQATT and CDR2 SNEGSKA (reference sequence). The CDR3 is 15 residues long. For the CDR3, the DNA is TGCAGTGCTACCTCGAGCTCACTACCCTCCTACGAGCAGTACTTC. It codes for CSATSSSLPSYEQYF.

This clonotype was found many times. This chain uses TRBV4-1 with TRBJ2-2; 10 nucleotides agree with TRBD2. Germline values: CDR1 MGHRA, CDR2 YSYEKL. This CDR3 region has 18 residues. Losses at the gene ends were 4 bases for V and 1 base for J; bases not matched to a gene: 9. The CDR3 nucleotides are TGCGCCAGCAGCCTCGGACTAGCGGCTAAGGGGAACACCGGGGAGCTGTTTTTT. Translating it yields CASSLGLAAKGNTGELFF.

With respect to this clonotype: This could be a read error, since a much larger clone is one nucleotide away. The J gene is TRBJ2-5, the V gene TRBV4-2, with no clear D. There are 13 residues in the CDR3. Per the germline V gene, CDR1 is LGHNA and CDR2 is YNFKEQ. The CDR3 is CAISAYYQETQYF. The CDR3 bases are TGTGCCATCAGCGCCTACTACCAAGAGACCCAGTACTTC.